The 8 T cell receptor beta chains listed next were all sequenced from one sample in a study of T cells in Graves' hyperthyroidism and ophthalmopathy. The TCR beta CDR3 regions underwent amplification using RNA transcripts as the source. The HTBI primer set served for first-round RT-PCR of the TCR CDR3. TCRdb fed the multiplex PCR reads into MiXCR, producing one record per CDR3 protein. The table has about 570,000 distinct CDR3 sequences, 35% to 55% seen once; the top ten hold 15% to 20%. Sequenced material: peripheral blood or thyroid tissue (not recorded which). The receptors originated from an adult woman with Graves' disease, either hyperthyroidism or ophthalmopathy (not recorded which).

This clonotype was seen ten or more times. The chain combines TRBV5-1 with TRBJ1-1; 7 bases agree with TRBD1. Germline CDR1 SGHRS, CDR2 YFSETQ. The CDR3 runs to 15 residues. The trim removed 4 bases at V and 1 base at J, leaving 7 bases unmatched. The CDR3 reads CASSRTGQQNTEAFF. In DNA, the CDR3 is TGCGCCAGCAGCAGAACGGGACAGCAGAACACTGAAGCTTTCTTT.

This clonotype was seen only a few times. CDR3 loop: CASSIGPRYEQYF. DNA for the CDR3: TGTGCCAGTAGTATTGGTCCGCGCTACGAGCAGTACTTC. The J gene is TRBJ2-7, the V gene TRBV19; D gene ambiguous. The CDR3 consists of 13 residues. Germline V gene data show CDR1 as LNHDA and CDR2 as SQIVND (reference sequence). The V and J ends lost 3 bases and 3 bases respectively, with 9 bases between them.

This clonotype was counted many times. This chain uses TRBV7-9 with TRBJ2-7; D is unresolved. Per the germline V gene, CDR1 is SEHNR and CDR2 is FQNEAQ (reference sequence). The CDR3 sequence is 16 residues long. V lost 4 bases and J lost 6, with 22 bases in between. CDR3 DNA: TGTGCCAGCAGCTCCACCTCCGATGCGGTGGTGGGCGAGCAGTACTTC. Its translation: CASSSTSDAVVGEQYF.

J is TRBJ1-1 and V is TRBV9; no reliable D call. Germline V gene data show CDR1 as SGDLS and CDR2 as YYNGEE. V was clipped by 0 bases and J by 5 bases, with 8 bases between them. CDR3 length: 13 amino acids. The DNA for the CDR3 is TGTGCCAGCAGCGTAGGAGAGGAGACTGAAGCTTTCTTT. Translation: CASSVGEETEAFF.

In this sample, this clonotype turned up many times. The chain joins TRBV3-1 to TRBJ1-6; no clear D. The V gene lost 0 bases and the J gene lost 9 bases, with 12 bases spanning the gap. The CDR3 covers 15 residues. Germline V CDR1 and CDR2: LGHDT, YNNKEL (reference sequence). The CDR3 DNA reads TGTGCCAGCAGCCAAGATTCTTATGCCGTTTCACCCCTCCACTTT. This sequence encodes CASSQDSYAVSPLHF.

The CDR3 DNA reads TGTGCCAGCAGCCAACATGGGACAGGACGGGAGACCCAGTACTTC. This gives the protein CASSQHGTGRETQYF. The rearrangement joins TRBV5-4 to TRBJ2-5; 8 bases agree with TRBD1. J lost 5 bases, V lost 4 bases, and 10 bases had no gene match. The CDR3 extends over 15 amino acids. Germline V CDR1 and CDR2: SGHNT, YYREEE (reference sequence).

This clonotype showed up many times. The chain employs TRBV19 and TRBJ1-1; D not resolved. V was pared by 5 bases and J by 7 bases, with 11 bases between. The CDR3 is 12 amino acids. Germline CDR1 LNHDA, CDR2 SQIVND (reference sequence). As DNA, the CDR3 is TGTGCCAGTAGTTCCCAGGTGTTTGAAGCTTTCTTT. Protein: CASSSQVFEAFF.

The DNA for the CDR3 is TGTGCCAGTAGTCTACAACAGGGGTACTCTGGGGCCAACGTCCTGACTTTC. This sequence encodes CASSLQQGYSGANVLTF. This chain connects TRBV19 to TRBJ2-6; TRBD1 matches 7 bases. J was trimmed by 0 bases and V by 5 bases; bases with no gene match: 7. CDR1 and CDR2 (germline): LNHDA, SQIVND (reference sequence). The CDR3 spans 17 residues.